A single sample is the source of the 21 T cell receptor beta chains below, sequenced in a study of Graves' ophthalmopathy and Graves' hyperthyroidism. Amplified material comprised TCR beta CDR3 regions derived from RNA transcripts. RT-PCR with HTBI primers came first, then second-round multiplex PCR. MiXCR was run by TCRdb on the multiplex PCR reads, yielding one entry per CDR3 protein. The profile shows hundreds of thousands of distinct CDR3 sequences, over 20% of them singletons. The specimen sequenced was peripheral blood. The receptor set was obtained from a woman younger than 30 with stable Graves' hyperthyroidism. Some clones in this sample may be carry-over from other donors' samples.

This clonotype showed up just a few times. V and J are TRBV7-9 and TRBJ2-7, with unresolved D. Germline loops: CDR1 SEHNR, CDR2 FQNEAQ (reference sequence). The CDR3 loop spans 15 amino acids. V lost 1 base, J lost 0 bases, and 10 bases lay in between. For the CDR3, the DNA is TGTGCCAGCAGCTTAGAGGCCCTGAGCTCCTACGAGCAGTACTTC. Amino acids: CASSLEALSSYEQYF.

The genes are TRBV12-3 or TRBV12-4 and TRBJ2-7; 12 bases are shared with TRBD2. CDR3 length: 16 residues. V trimming: 8 bases; J trimming: 7 bases; junction bases outside the gene matches: 15. CDR3 region: CASGFRPGLAGREQYF. CDR3 bases: TGTGCCAGCGGATTCAGGCCGGGACTAGCGGGTCGGGAGCAGTACTTC.

This clonotype was seen a handful of times. This chain connects TRBV5-6 to TRBJ2-5; D is undetermined. V shed 1 base and J shed 7 bases, with 11 bases lying between them. The CDR3 is 13 amino acids. Germline CDR1 reads SGHDT; CDR2 reads YYEEEE. CDR3 residues: CASSLFWVGTQYF. The CDR3 region has the DNA TGTGCCAGCAGCTTGTTCTGGGTGGGGACCCAGTACTTC.

This clonotype has at least ten counts. The chain links TRBV20-1 to TRBJ2-7; TRBD2 matches 8 bases. The junction had 4 bases not matched to a gene; V was cut back by 4 bases and J by 5 bases. Per the germline V gene, CDR1 is DFQATT and CDR2 is SNEGSKA (reference sequence). This CDR3 comprises 12 residues. The CDR3 region has the DNA TGCAGTGCTACGGGACTAGACCACGAGCAGTACTTC. Translating it yields CSATGLDHEQYF.

Concerning this clonotype itself: Given a much more abundant clone one base away, this may be a read error. This rearrangement joins TRBV27 to TRBJ2-7; weak D call: TRBD1 (6 bases). V gave up 10 bases and J gave up 1 base, with 20 bases separating them. Germline lookup yields CDR1 MNHEY and CDR2 SMNVEV (reference sequence). The CDR3 length is 15 residues. CDR3 sequence reads: CAISYNRAPSYEQYF. CDR3 in DNA: TGTGCCATCAGCTATAACAGGGCTCCTTCCTACGAGCAGTACTTC.

As for this clonotype: The junction departs from germline at one end; a sequencing error may be responsible. The genes are TRBV4-1 and TRBJ2-7; D perhaps matches TRBD1 (6 bases). Germline V gene data show CDR1 as MGHRA and CDR2 as YSYEKL. The CDR3 extends over 12 amino acids. CDR3 sequence (DNA): TGTGCCAGCAAAGACAGGTACTACGAGCAGTACTTC. Amino acids: CASKDRYYEQYF.

The table lists this clonotype with many counts. The rearrangement uses TRBV19 and TRBJ2-7; TRBD1 aligns across 9 bases. Germline V gene data show CDR1 as LNHDA and CDR2 as SQIVND (reference sequence). J lost 2 bases, V lost 3 bases, and 8 bases had no gene match. The CDR3 is made up of 16 amino acids. The CDR3 loop is CASSMTGQGLAYEQYF. The CDR3 DNA is TGTGCCAGTAGTATGACGGGACAGGGTCTCGCCTACGAGCAGTACTTC.

On this clonotype itself: Its ends do not fully match the called genes, so a read error is possible. This chain connects TRBV7-8 to TRBJ2-5; TRBD2 might be the D (7 bases). The CDR3 is 17 amino acids. Germline CDR1 SGHVS, CDR2 FQNEAQ. The CDR3: CANSLALGGGLEETQYF. The CDR3 DNA follows: TGTGCCAACAGCTTAGCGCTCGGCGGGGGCCTAGAAGAGACCCAGTACTTC.

This clonotype came up many times. V gene TRBV28 combines with J gene TRBJ1-1; TRBD1 is a possible D gene (5 bases). Germline V lookup: CDR1 MDHEN, CDR2 SYDVKM. Trimming pared 5 bases from V and 0 bases from J, leaving 16 bases between. The CDR3 length is 16 residues. CDR3 region: CASSQRWRGMNTEAFF. The CDR3 nucleotides are TGTGCCAGCAGTCAGAGATGGCGGGGCATGAACACTGAAGCTTTCTTT.

This clonotype was recorded many times. CDR3 nucleotide sequence: TGTGCCAGCAGCATAGACAGGGGAAGGGTCGAGACCCAGTACTTC. Translating it yields CASSIDRGRVETQYF. The chain carries TRBV7-2 and TRBJ2-5, with TRBD1 matching 8 bases. In germline, CDR1 is SGHTA, CDR2 FQGNSA. The CDR3 has 15 residues. The V and J ends lost 5 bases and 5 bases, in that order; junction bases with no gene match: 10. Complete variable domain (other parts from reference TRBV7-2 and TRBJ2-5): GAGVSQSPSNKVTEKGKDVELRCDPISGHTALYWYRQSLGQGLEFLIYFQGNSAPDKSGLPSDRFSAERTGGSVSTLTIQRTQQEDSAVYLCASSIDRGRVETQYFGPGTRLLVL.

The rearrangement joins TRBV19 to TRBJ1-1; D is possibly TRBD1 (6 bases). The CDR3 contains 14 residues. V shed 10 bases and J shed 0 bases, with 15 bases lying between them. CDR1 and CDR2 from the germline V gene are LNHDA and SQIVND (reference sequence). CDR3 loop: CANRTDGMNTEAFF. CDR3 nucleotides: TGTGCCAATAGGACAGATGGAATGAACACTGAAGCTTTCTTT.

The gene calls are TRBV6-2 or TRBV6-3 and TRBJ2-7; D tentatively reads TRBD1 or TRBD2 (5 bases each). Germline assignment: CDR1 MNHEY and CDR2 SVGEGT. The CDR3 contains 12 residues. V shed 6 bases and J shed 5 bases, with 11 bases lying between them. The CDR3 bases are TGTGCCAGCAGACAAGGGACCCACGAGCAGTACTTC. Translated: CASRQGTHEQYF.

This clonotype came up many times. The chain employs TRBV19 and TRBJ2-5; 7 bases align to TRBD1. Germline CDR1 is LNHDA and CDR2 is SQIVND (reference sequence). The CDR3 is 12 amino acids. The V gene end was trimmed by 4 bases and the J gene end by 4 bases; junction bases not matched to a gene: 0. In DNA form, the CDR3 reads TGTGCCAGTAGTAACAGGGGAGAGACCCAGTACTTC. This translates into CASSNRGETQYF.

This clonotype has ten or more counts. V is TRBV5-1 and J is TRBJ2-2, with D tentatively TRBD1 (6 bases). This CDR3 has 15 residues. Trimming shortened V by 1 base and J by 2 bases, and 9 bases separated the two germline ends. CDR1 SGHRS and CDR2 YFSETQ come from the germline V gene. The CDR3: CASSLLQGNTGELFF. The CDR3 DNA sequence: TGCGCCAGCAGCTTGTTACAGGGTAACACCGGGGAGCTGTTTTTT.

This clonotype was counted once. The V call is TRBV15, the J call TRBJ1-1, with D possibly being TRBD1 (5 bases). The length of the CDR3 is 14 residues. Trimming removed 0 bases at V and 10 bases at J, with 15 bases between. The germline V gene encodes CDR1 LNHNV and CDR2 YYDKDF (reference sequence). The chain's CDR3 is CATSRDRDSTAAFF. CDR3 bases: TGTGCCACCAGCAGAGATAGGGACTCAACGGCAGCTTTCTTT.

This clonotype showed up just once. The chain has TRBV13 and TRBJ1-2; possible D gene TRBD1, 5 bases. This CDR3 has 15 amino acids. In germline, CDR1 is PRHDT, CDR2 FYEKMQ (reference sequence). V was trimmed by 5 bases and J by 5 bases, leaving 18 bases between them. The CDR3 here is CASSRRTRMNYGYTF. CDR3 DNA sequence: TGTGCCAGCAGCCGGCGGACACGGATGAATTATGGCTACACCTTC.

In its sample, this clonotype was seen many times. The chain carries TRBV19 and TRBJ2-4; D is perhaps TRBD1 (6 bases). This CDR3 is built from 16 residues. The germline V gene encodes CDR1 LNHDA and CDR2 SQIVND (reference sequence). Trimming stripped 5 bases from V and 0 bases from J, with 14 bases between. DNA for the CDR3: TGTGCCAGTAGTTCCCAGAGAGGGGGAGCCAAAAACATTCAGTACTTC. This translates into CASSSQRGGAKNIQYF.

V usage is TRBV7-2 and J usage is TRBJ1-1; 8 nucleotides line up with TRBD1. V gave up 3 bases and J gave up 2 bases; unmatched junction bases: 5. The CDR3 is 15 residues long. The germline V gene encodes CDR1 SGHTA and CDR2 FQGNSA. DNA of the CDR3: TGTGCCAGCAGCTTCCAGACAGGGGCAAACACTGAAGCTTTCTTT. Protein: CASSFQTGANTEAFF. The full variable domain, completed using reference TRBV7-2 and TRBJ1-1, is GAGVSQSPSNKVTEKGKDVELRCDPISGHTALYWYRQSLGQGLEFLIYFQGNSAPDKSGLPSDRFSAERTGGSVSTLTIQRTQQEDSAVYLCASSFQTGANTEAFFGQGTRLTVV.

The chain joins TRBV13 to TRBJ1-2; D gene uncertain. Trimming took off 7 bases at V and 4 bases at J, with 10 bases between the two ends. This CDR3 spans 12 amino acids. CDR1 and CDR2 from the germline V gene are PRHDT and FYEKMQ (reference sequence). The CDR3 DNA reads TGTGCCAGCACCCGAGTGCGCTATGGCTACACCTTC. Translating gives CASTRVRYGYTF.

The sample holds many counts of this clonotype. The rearrangement links TRBV15 to TRBJ2-7; 9 nucleotides align to TRBD2. Germline CDR1 is LNHNV and CDR2 is YYDKDF (reference sequence). The CDR3 has 16 amino acids. The trim removed 5 bases at V and 2 bases at J, leaving 10 bases unmatched. CDR3 coding DNA: TGTGCCACCAGCCGAAGTGTGGGACTAGCTGCCTACGAGCAGTACTTC. It is translated as CATSRSVGLAAYEQYF.

This clonotype has just one count. CDR3 protein: CATETGGYGYTF. The CDR3 bases are TGTGCCACCGAGACAGGGGGCTATGGCTACACCTTC. The chain joins TRBV28 to TRBJ1-2, with 9 bases that match TRBD1. The CDR3 covers 12 residues. The ends lost 10 bases at V and 4 bases at J; junction bases unmatched: 4. Germline CDR1 reads MDHEN; CDR2 reads SYDVKM.